This T cell receptor beta chain was identified during a study of T cell responses to AZD1222 COVID-19 vaccine. Study-level points and caveats: Spike-specific TCR repertoires showed rising breadth and depth after two AZD1222 doses.

Data came from immunoSEQ multiplex PCR; TCRdb stores just in-frame clones and leaves some out. The sample records 100,000 or so clones, approximately 81% being singletons. This clone was seen at least ten times. Its specificity is not known. Germline V lookup: CDR1 SEHNR, CDR2 FQNEAQ (reference sequence). V was shortened by 3 bases and J by 4 bases, with 15 bases between the two germline ends. The CDR3 is 15 residues long. This TCR came from an adult in good health. The chain recombines TRBV7-9 with TRBJ1-2; no definite D call. The sequenced sample was peripheral blood, obtained on day 0 of AZD1222 vaccination. The CDR3 here is CASSFRPTESYGYTF. The CDR3 bases are TGTGCCAGCAGCTTCCGACCGACGGAGAGCTATGGCTACACCTTC.